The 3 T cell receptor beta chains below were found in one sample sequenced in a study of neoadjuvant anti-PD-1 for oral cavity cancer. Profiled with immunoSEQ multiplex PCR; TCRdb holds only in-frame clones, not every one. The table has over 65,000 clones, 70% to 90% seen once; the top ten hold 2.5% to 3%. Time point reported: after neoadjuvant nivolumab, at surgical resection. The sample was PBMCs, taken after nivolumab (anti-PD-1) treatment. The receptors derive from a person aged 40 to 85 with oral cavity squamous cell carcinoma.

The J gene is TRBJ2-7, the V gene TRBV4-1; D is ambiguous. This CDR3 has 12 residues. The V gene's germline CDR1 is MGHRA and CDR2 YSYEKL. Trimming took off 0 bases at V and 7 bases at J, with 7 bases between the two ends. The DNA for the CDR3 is TGCGCCAGCAGCCAAGATACACGGGAGCAGTACTTC. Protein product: CASSQDTREQYF.

The CDR3 region has the DNA TGTGCCAGCACCCCGGGACAGAGAAGGACTGAAGCTTTCTTT. It is translated as CASTPGQRRTEAFF. The V gene is TRBV28, the J gene TRBJ1-1; 7 positions match TRBD1. Germline V gene sequence: CDR1 MDHEN, CDR2 SYDVKM. The V segment lost 7 bases and the J segment 5 bases; nucleotides outside the gene matches: 10. This CDR3 region has 14 residues. The whole variable domain, remainder taken from reference TRBV28 and TRBJ1-1, is DVKVTQSSRYLVKRTGEKVFLECVQDMDHENMFWYRQDPGLGLRLIYFSYDVKMKEKGDIPEGYSVSREKKERFSLILESASTNQTSMYLCASTPGQRRTEAFFGQGTRLTVV.

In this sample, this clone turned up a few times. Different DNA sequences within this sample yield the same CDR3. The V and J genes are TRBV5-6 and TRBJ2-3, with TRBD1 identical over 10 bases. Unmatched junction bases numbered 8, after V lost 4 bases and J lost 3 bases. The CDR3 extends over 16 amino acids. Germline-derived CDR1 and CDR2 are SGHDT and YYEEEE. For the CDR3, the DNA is TGTGCCAGCAGCGGAGACCGGGACAGGGGTACAGATACGCAGTATTTT. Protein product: CASSGDRDRGTDTQYF.